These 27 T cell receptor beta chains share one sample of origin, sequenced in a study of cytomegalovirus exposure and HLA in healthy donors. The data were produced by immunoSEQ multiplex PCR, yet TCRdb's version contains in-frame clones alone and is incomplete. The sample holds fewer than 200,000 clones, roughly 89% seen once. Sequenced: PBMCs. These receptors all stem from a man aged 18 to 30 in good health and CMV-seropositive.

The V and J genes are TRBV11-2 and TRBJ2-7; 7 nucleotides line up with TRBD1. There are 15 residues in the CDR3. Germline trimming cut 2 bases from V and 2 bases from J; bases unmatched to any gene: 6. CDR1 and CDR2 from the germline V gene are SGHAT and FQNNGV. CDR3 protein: CASSLRYQGAYEQYF. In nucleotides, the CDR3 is TGTGCCAGCAGCTTACGCTACCAGGGGGCCTACGAGCAGTACTTC.

As DNA, the CDR3 is TGCGCCAGCAGCCAGGGACAGGGGACAACTAATGAAAAACTGTTTTTT. Translation: CASSQGQGTTNEKLFF. The chain has TRBV4-1 and TRBJ1-4; TRBD1 agrees at 10 bases. V gave up 3 bases and J gave up 0 bases; unmatched junction bases: 1. CDR1 is MGHRA and CDR2 is YSYEKL in the germline V gene. The CDR3 contains 16 residues.

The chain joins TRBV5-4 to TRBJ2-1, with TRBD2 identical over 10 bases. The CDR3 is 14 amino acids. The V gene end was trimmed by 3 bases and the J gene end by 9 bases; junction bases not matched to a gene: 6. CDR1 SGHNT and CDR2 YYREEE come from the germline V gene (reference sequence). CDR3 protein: CASSSLAGKVEQFF. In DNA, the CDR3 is TGTGCCAGCAGCTCACTAGCGGGAAAGGTTGAGCAGTTCTTC.

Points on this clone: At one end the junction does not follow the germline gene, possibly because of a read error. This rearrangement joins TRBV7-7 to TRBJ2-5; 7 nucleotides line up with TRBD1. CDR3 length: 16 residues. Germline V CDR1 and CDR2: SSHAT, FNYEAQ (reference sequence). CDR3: CASSLVNTGDARTQYF. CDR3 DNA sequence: TGTGCTAGCAGCTTAGTAAACACAGGGGATGCGCGGACCCAGTACTTC.

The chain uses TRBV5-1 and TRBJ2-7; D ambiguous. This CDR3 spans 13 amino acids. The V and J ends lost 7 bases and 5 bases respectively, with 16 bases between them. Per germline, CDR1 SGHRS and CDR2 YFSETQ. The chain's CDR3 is CASGNPWSDEQYF. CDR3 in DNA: TGCGCCAGCGGCAACCCGTGGAGTGACGAGCAGTACTTC.

The CDR3 spells CASSEIPGRGRSMDEQYF. As DNA, the CDR3 is TGTGCCAGCAGCGAGATACCTGGGCGGGGACGGTCCATGGACGAGCAGTACTTC. V usage is TRBV28 and J usage is TRBJ2-7; maybe TRBD2 (6 bases). The germline V gene encodes CDR1 MDHEN and CDR2 SYDVKM. V lost 6 bases and J lost 5, with 29 bases in between. This CDR3 is 18 amino acids long.

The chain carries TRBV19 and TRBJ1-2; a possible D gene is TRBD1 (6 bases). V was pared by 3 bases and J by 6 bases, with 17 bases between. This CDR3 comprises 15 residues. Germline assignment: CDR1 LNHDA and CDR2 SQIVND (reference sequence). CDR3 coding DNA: TGTGCCAGTAGTATCTGGACAGTGGAGCTTCATGGCTACACCTTC. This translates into CASSIWTVELHGYTF.

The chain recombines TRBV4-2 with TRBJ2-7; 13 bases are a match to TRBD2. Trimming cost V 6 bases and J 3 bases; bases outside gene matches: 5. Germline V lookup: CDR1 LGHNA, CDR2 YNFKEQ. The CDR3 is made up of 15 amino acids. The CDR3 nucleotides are TGTGCCAGCAGGCCGGGACTAGCGGGAATCTACGAGCAGTACTTC. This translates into CASRPGLAGIYEQYF.

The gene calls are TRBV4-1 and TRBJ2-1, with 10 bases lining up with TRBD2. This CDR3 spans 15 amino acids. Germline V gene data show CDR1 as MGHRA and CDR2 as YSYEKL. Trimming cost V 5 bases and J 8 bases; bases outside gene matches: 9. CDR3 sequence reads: CASSTPSGSLYEQFF. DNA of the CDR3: TGCGCCAGCAGCACACCTAGCGGGAGCTTATATGAGCAGTTCTTC.

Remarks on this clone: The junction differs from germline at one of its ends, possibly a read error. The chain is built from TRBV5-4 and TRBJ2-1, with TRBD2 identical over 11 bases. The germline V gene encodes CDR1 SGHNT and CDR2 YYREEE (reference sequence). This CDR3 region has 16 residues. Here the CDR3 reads CASSLKTSGSNNKQFF. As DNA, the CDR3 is TGTGCCAGCAGCTTGAAAACTAGCGGGAGCAACAATAAGCAGTTCTTC.

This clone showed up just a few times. The CDR3 loop reads CASSPWGTSGTDTQYF. CDR3 bases: TGTGCCAGCAGCCCTTGGGGGACTAGCGGCACAGATACGCAGTATTTT. The chain uses TRBV7-2 and TRBJ2-3; 10 bases are a match to TRBD2. V gave up 5 bases and J gave up 1 base; unmatched junction bases: 6. The CDR3 is 16 residues long. CDR1 is SGHTA and CDR2 is FQGNSA in the germline V gene. Combining the CDR3 with reference TRBV7-2 and TRBJ2-3 gives the whole variable domain GAGVSQSPSNKVTEKGKDVELRCDPISGHTALYWYRQSLGQGLEFLIYFQGNSAPDKSGLPSDRFSAERTGGSVSTLTIQRTQQEDSAVYLCASSPWGTSGTDTQYFGPGTRLTVL.

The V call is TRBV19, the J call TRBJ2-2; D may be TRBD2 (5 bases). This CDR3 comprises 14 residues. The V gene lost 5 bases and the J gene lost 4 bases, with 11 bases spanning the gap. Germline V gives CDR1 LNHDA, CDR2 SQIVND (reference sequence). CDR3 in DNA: TGTGCCAGTAGTTCGCTAGCCTTCACCGGGGAGCTGTTTTTT. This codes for CASSSLAFTGELFF.

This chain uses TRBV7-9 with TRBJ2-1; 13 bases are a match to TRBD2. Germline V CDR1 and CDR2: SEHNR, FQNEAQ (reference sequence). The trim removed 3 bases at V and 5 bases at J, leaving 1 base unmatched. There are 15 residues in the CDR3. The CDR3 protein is CASSFTSGRDNEQFF. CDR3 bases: TGTGCCAGCAGCTTTACTAGCGGGAGGGACAATGAGCAGTTCTTC.

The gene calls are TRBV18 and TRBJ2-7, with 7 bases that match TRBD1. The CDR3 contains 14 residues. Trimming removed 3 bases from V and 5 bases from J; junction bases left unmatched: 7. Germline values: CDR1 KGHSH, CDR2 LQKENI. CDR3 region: CASSPVTGANEQYF. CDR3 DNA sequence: TGTGCCAGCTCACCGGTTACAGGGGCGAACGAGCAGTACTTC.

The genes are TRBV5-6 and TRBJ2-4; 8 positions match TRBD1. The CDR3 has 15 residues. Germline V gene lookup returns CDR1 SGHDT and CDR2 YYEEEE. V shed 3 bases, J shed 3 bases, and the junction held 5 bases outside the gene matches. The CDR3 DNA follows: TGTGCCAGCAGCTCCAGGGGGCTTGGCAAAAACATTCAGTACTTC. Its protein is CASSSRGLGKNIQYF.

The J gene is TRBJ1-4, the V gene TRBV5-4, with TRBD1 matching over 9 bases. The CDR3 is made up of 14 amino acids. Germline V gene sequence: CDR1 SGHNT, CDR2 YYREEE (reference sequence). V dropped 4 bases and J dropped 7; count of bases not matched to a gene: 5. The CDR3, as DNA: TGTGCCAGCAGCCGTGGGACAGGGTTTGAAAAACTGTTTTTT. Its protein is CASSRGTGFEKLFF.

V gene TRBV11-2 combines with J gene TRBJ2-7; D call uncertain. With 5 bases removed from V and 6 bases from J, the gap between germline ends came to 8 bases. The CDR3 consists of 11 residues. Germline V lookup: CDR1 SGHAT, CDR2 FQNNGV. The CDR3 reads CASSRAAEQYF. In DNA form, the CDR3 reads TGTGCCAGCAGCAGAGCTGCCGAGCAGTACTTC.

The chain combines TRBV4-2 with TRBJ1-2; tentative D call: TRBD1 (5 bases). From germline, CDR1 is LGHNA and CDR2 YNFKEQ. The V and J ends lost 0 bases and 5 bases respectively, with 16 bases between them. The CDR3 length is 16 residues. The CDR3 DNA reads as TGTGCCAGCAGCCAAGATGAAAGGGGCGTAAGGTATGGCTACACCTTC. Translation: CASSQDERGVRYGYTF.

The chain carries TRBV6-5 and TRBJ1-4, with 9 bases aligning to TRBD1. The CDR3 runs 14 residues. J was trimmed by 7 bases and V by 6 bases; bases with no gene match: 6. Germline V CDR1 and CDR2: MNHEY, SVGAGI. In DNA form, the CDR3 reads TGTGCCAGCAGCCGCACAGGGGGCCGTGAAAAACTGTTTTTT. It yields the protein CASSRTGGREKLFF.

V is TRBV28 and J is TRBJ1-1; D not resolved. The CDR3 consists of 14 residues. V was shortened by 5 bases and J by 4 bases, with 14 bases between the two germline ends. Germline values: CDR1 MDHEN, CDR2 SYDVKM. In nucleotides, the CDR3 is TGTGCCAGCAGTCCCCCCGCGCCCTCCACTGAAGCTTTCTTT. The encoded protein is CASSPPAPSTEAFF.

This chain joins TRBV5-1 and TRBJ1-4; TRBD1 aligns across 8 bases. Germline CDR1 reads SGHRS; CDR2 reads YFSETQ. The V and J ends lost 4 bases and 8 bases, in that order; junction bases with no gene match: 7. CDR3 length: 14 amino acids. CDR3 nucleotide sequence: TGCGCCAGCAGCCAGGGGGCACCCGGGGAAAAACTGTTTTTT. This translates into CASSQGAPGEKLFF.

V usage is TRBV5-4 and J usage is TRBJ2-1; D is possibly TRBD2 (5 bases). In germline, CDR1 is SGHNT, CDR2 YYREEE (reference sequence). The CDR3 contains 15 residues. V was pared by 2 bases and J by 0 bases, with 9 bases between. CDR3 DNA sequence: TGTGCCAGCAGCTTTGGGAGCGCCTCCTACAATGAGCAGTTCTTC. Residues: CASSFGSASYNEQFF.

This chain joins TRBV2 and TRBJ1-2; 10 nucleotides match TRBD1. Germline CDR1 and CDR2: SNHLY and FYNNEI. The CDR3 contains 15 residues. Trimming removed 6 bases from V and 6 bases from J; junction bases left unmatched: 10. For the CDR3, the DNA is TGTGCCAGCAGGTATACCGGGACAGGGGACCATGGCTACACCTTC. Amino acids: CASRYTGTGDHGYTF.

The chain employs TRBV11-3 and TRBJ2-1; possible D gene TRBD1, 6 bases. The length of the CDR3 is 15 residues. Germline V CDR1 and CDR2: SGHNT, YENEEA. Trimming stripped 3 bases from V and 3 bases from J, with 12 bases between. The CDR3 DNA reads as TGTGCCAGCAGCTTGCAGGACAGCATCTACAATGAGCAGTTCTTC. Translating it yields CASSLQDSIYNEQFF.

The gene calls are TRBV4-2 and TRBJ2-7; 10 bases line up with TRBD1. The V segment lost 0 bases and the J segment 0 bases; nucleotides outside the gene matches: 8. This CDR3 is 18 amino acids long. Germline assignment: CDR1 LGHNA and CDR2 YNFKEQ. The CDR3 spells CASSQDWGTGVLSYEQYF. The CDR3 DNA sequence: TGTGCCAGCAGCCAAGATTGGGGGACAGGGGTTCTCTCCTACGAGCAGTACTTC.

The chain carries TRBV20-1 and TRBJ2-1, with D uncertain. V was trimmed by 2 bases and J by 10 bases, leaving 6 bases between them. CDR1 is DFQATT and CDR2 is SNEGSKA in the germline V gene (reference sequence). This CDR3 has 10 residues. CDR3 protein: CSARISEQFF. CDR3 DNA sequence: TGCAGTGCTAGAATTAGCGAGCAGTTCTTC.

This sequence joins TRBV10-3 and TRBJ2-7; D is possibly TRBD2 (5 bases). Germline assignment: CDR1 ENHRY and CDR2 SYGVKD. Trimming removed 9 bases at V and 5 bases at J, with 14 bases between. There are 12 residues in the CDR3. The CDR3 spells CAILRGADEQYF. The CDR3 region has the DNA TGTGCCATTTTACGGGGTGCGGACGAGCAGTACTTC.